These 8 T cell receptor beta chains were sequenced from one sample in a study of blood T cell repertoires in COVID-19. Data came from immunoSEQ multiplex PCR; TCRdb stores just in-frame clones and leaves some out. The table lists 310,000 or so clones, about 82% of them singletons. Sequencing used peripheral blood. These TCRs come from a woman aged 45 to 65 with acute or convalescent COVID-19.

The genes are TRBV6-2 or TRBV6-3 and TRBJ2-1; 8 nucleotides align to TRBD1. Germline CDR1 is MNHEY and CDR2 is SVGEGT. V lost 5 bases, J lost 6 bases, and 3 bases stayed unmatched. The CDR3 consists of 13 residues. The CDR3 nucleotides read TGTGCCAGCAGTAAACAGGGGGTCAATGAGCAGTTCTTC. This translates into CASSKQGVNEQFF.

V is TRBV19 and J is TRBJ1-2, with 9 positions matching TRBD1. The CDR3 loop spans 13 amino acids. The V and J ends lost 5 bases and 7 bases, in that order; junction bases with no gene match: 5. Germline loops: CDR1 LNHDA, CDR2 SQIVND (reference sequence). CDR3 in DNA: TGTGCCAGTAGTTTCCGGACAGGGGTTGGCTACACCTTC. It codes for CASSFRTGVGYTF.

The CDR3 sequence: CASSVGLAGTTGELFF. CDR3 in DNA: TGTGCCAGCAGCGTAGGACTAGCGGGTACGACCGGGGAGCTGTTTTTT. The chain carries TRBV7-6 and TRBJ2-2; TRBD2 matches 11 bases. Germline V gene data show CDR1 as SGHVS and CDR2 as FNYEAQ. Unmatched junction bases numbered 7, after V lost 5 bases and J lost 5 bases. This CDR3 has 16 amino acids.

V and J are TRBV19 and TRBJ2-7; D perhaps matches TRBD1 (6 bases). The length of the CDR3 is 12 residues. Germline V gene data show CDR1 as LNHDA and CDR2 as SQIVND (reference sequence). Trimming stripped 5 bases from V and 3 bases from J, with 8 bases between. In DNA form, the CDR3 reads TGTGCCAGTAGTCTACAGGGCTACGAGCAGTACTTC. Translating gives CASSLQGYEQYF.

The V call is TRBV28, the J call TRBJ1-2, with 10 bases fitting TRBD1. The V segment lost 4 bases and the J segment 3 bases; nucleotides outside the gene matches: 8. Germline lookup yields CDR1 MDHEN and CDR2 SYDVKM. The length of the CDR3 is 16 residues. CDR3 nucleotide sequence: TGTGCCAGCAGTTCGTCTACCGGGACAGGGGACTATGGCTACACCTTC. This gives the protein CASSSSTGTGDYGYTF.

This rearrangement joins TRBV5-5 to TRBJ2-7, with 12 bases fitting TRBD2. V gave up 0 bases and J gave up 0 bases; unmatched junction bases: 4. The CDR3 has 17 amino acids. Germline loops: CDR1 SGHKS, CDR2 YYEKEE (reference sequence). The CDR3: CASSLALAGGLSYEQYF. Written as DNA, the CDR3 is TGTGCCAGCAGCTTGGCACTAGCGGGAGGCCTCTCCTACGAGCAGTACTTC.

This chain connects TRBV5-6 to TRBJ2-5, with a possible D match to TRBD1 (5 bases). Deletions cut 4 bases from V and 1 base from J, with 14 bases between. The germline CDR1 and CDR2 sequences are SGHDT and YYEEEE. The CDR3 sequence is 15 residues long. The CDR3: CASSNPTEFQETQYF. Here the CDR3 DNA reads TGTGCCAGCAGCAACCCGACAGAGTTCCAAGAGACCCAGTACTTC.

The chain carries TRBV7-3 and TRBJ2-7; perhaps TRBD2 as D (6 bases). CDR3 length: 17 amino acids. From germline, CDR1 is SGHTA and CDR2 FQGTGA. V was cut by 6 bases and J by 0 bases, with 21 bases left in between. The CDR3 DNA follows: TGTGCCAGCAGACCCAACGTTGCGGGACGGGCCTCCTACGAGCAGTACTTC. Translated: CASRPNVAGRASYEQYF.